This T cell receptor beta chain derives from a study of vaccination effects on CD4 cells after COVID-19. Background on the study: Researchers reported culturing over 1.5 million PBMC in each well, adding approximately 10 IU/ml IL-2 and 10 ug/ml peptides.

The culture ran for about 11 days, and then CD4+ T cells were isolated. Each participant was administered two doses of either the BNT162b2 or the mRNA-1273 vaccine. About this clone itself: Its target is not known.

Whole-study results and caveats: The study dataset contains few convalescent patients and includes no early post-infection timepoints. Within healthy vaccinees, only 1 of 255 vaccine-induced clones displayed cross-reactivity with common cold coronaviruses.

TCRdb keeps only in-frame clones here, not all; method: immunoSEQ multiplex PCR. The sample has some 70,000 clones, less than 85% seen once. Looked up from germline, CDR1 is LNHDA and CDR2 is SQIVND (reference sequence). The CDR3 contains 15 residues. The germline V and J ends were trimmed by 4 bases and 5 bases, with 17 bases remaining between them. The sample here was CD4+ T cells from PBMCs cultured without peptide, taken after COVID-19 vaccination. The receptor comes from a human donor who received a COVID-19 vaccine. The chain couples TRBV19 to TRBJ2-5; tentatively, D is TRBD2 (5 bases). This CDR3 reads CASSTPSGSAETQYF. For the CDR3, the DNA is TGTGCCAGTAGTACTCCCTCGGGGAGTGCGGAGACCCAGTACTTC.